These 24 T cell receptor beta chains originate from one sample sequenced in a study of shared clonotypes between healthy human individuals. Method: immunoSEQ multiplex PCR; TCRdb's copy keeps in-frame clones and lacks some. In the table there are some 1,400,000 clones, 96% of which are singletons. Sequenced sample: naive CD4+ T cells sorted from blood. Subset defined: CD45RA+ positively selected. The receptors were gathered from a man aged 25-45 years in good health.

The chain is built from TRBV7-8 and TRBJ2-5, with a tentative D call TRBD2 (5 bases). Germline loops: CDR1 SGHVS, CDR2 FQNEAQ. The CDR3 totals 16 residues. V was trimmed by 1 base and J by 10 bases, leaving 22 bases between them. The CDR3 region has the DNA TGTGCCAGCAGCTTAGATCGTCTAGCCCATCGGGGTGGCCAGTACTTC. Its protein is CASSLDRLAHRGGQYF. The full variable domain, its missing parts supplied by reference TRBV7-8 and TRBJ2-5, is GAGVSQSPRYKVAKRGQDVALRCDPISGHVSLFWYQQALGQGPEFLTYFQNEAQLDKSGLPSDRFFAERPEGSVSTLKIQRTQQEDSAVYLCASSLDRLAHRGGQYFGPGTRLLVL.

The chain joins TRBV19 to TRBJ2-3; D not certain. V was shortened by 3 bases and J by 1 base, with 11 bases between the two germline ends. The germline V gene encodes CDR1 LNHDA and CDR2 SQIVND (reference sequence). The CDR3 extends over 15 amino acids. The CDR3 reads CASSIGRIGTDTQYF. CDR3 in DNA: TGTGCCAGTAGTATCGGGCGGATCGGCACAGATACGCAGTATTTT.

The J gene is TRBJ2-7, the V gene TRBV18, with TRBD2 identical over 7 bases. CDR3 length: 13 residues. Trimming removed 1 base from V and 6 bases from J; junction bases left unmatched: 3. Germline V gene sequence: CDR1 KGHSH, CDR2 LQKENI. This CDR3 reads CASSPLREGEQYF. The CDR3 DNA is TGTGCCAGCTCACCACTGAGGGAGGGCGAGCAGTACTTC.

This chain links TRBV5-1 with TRBJ2-7, with 7 bases fitting TRBD1. The germline gives CDR1 SGHRS, CDR2 YFSETQ. This CDR3 is built from 14 residues. V shed 5 bases and J 3 bases; nucleotides not matched to a gene: 8. The CDR3 loop reads CASRRATGNYEQYF. CDR3 coding DNA: TGCGCCAGCAGACGAGCGACAGGGAACTACGAGCAGTACTTC.

This clone occurred once. This chain links TRBV19 with TRBJ2-5; 14 bases agree with TRBD2. Germline lookup yields CDR1 LNHDA and CDR2 SQIVND (reference sequence). The V gene end was trimmed by 9 bases and the J gene end by 6 bases; junction bases not matched to a gene: 9. The CDR3 loop spans 15 amino acids. The CDR3 sequence is CASTTSGRAEKTQYF. DNA of the CDR3: TGTGCCAGCACGACTAGCGGGAGGGCCGAGAAGACCCAGTACTTC.

The chain links TRBV5-5 to TRBJ2-7; maybe TRBD2 (6 bases). Germline V gene data show CDR1 as SGHKS and CDR2 as YYEKEE (reference sequence). CDR3 length: 17 amino acids. Trimming took 1 base from V and 3 from J, leaving 20 bases between them. The CDR3 loop reads CASSLLGRRTKDYEQYF. As DNA, the CDR3 is TGTGCCAGCAGCTTGTTGGGACGGCGGACTAAAGACTACGAGCAGTACTTC.

V usage is TRBV27 and J usage is TRBJ2-5; TRBD2 might be the D (6 bases). CDR3 length: 14 residues. Trimming left V 6 bases short and J 9 bases short, with 20 bases between. Germline CDR1 reads MNHEY; CDR2 reads SMNVEV (reference sequence). CDR3 loop: CASSGGRLSAAQYF. The CDR3 nucleotides read TGTGCCAGCAGCGGGGGACGGCTTTCAGCGGCCCAGTACTTC.

The rearrangement links TRBV28 to TRBJ1-1; TRBD1 might be the D (5 bases). From germline, CDR1 is MDHEN and CDR2 SYDVKM. Trimming stripped 2 bases from V and 8 bases from J, with 9 bases between. This CDR3 is built from 12 residues. CDR3 DNA: TGTGCCAGCAGTTTAAGGAGGGGAGAAGCTTTCTTT. Translated, it gives CASSLRRGEAFF.

The rearrangement joins TRBV28 to TRBJ2-3; 9 nucleotides align to TRBD2. The CDR3 consists of 14 residues. CDR1 and CDR2 (germline): MDHEN, SYDVKM. V trimming: 5 bases; J trimming: 5 bases; junction bases outside the gene matches: 5. CDR3 coding DNA: TGTGCCAGCAGTGTTAGCGGGAGTATAGATACGCAGTATTTT. Translation: CASSVSGSIDTQYF. Full variable domain (remainder filled in from reference TRBV28 and TRBJ2-3): DVKVTQSSRYLVKRTGEKVFLECVQDMDHENMFWYRQDPGLGLRLIYFSYDVKMKEKGDIPEGYSVSREKKERFSLILESASTNQTSMYLCASSVSGSIDTQYFGPGTRLTVL.

CDR3 coding DNA: TGCAGCGTTGAAGATGATAGGGGACAGAGGAGGGGTTATGGCTACACCTTC. Amino acid sequence: CSVEDDRGQRRGYGYTF. The V call is TRBV29-1, the J call TRBJ1-2, with TRBD1 matching over 7 bases. This CDR3 region has 17 residues. The germline gives CDR1 SQVTM, CDR2 ANQGSEA. Trimming at V came to 0 bases and at J to 5 bases, leaving 15 bases not matched to a gene.

On this clone: This sample includes further DNA sequences coding for the same CDR3. The rearrangement uses TRBV6-5 and TRBJ2-7, with D perhaps TRBD2 (6 bases). V was shortened by 2 bases and J by 4 bases, with 9 bases between the two germline ends. The CDR3 is made up of 13 amino acids. Germline CDR1 reads MNHEY; CDR2 reads SVGAGI. CDR3 bases: TGTGCCAGCAGTTACGGGGGGACTTACGAGCAGTACTTC. As protein: CASSYGGTYEQYF.

The V and J genes are TRBV7-4 and TRBJ2-5; unclear D gene. The CDR3 loop spans 13 amino acids. Trimming removed 1 base from V and 5 bases from J, with 8 bases in between. Germline V lookup: CDR1 SGHVT, CDR2 SQSDAQ. CDR3 in DNA: TGTGCCAGCAGCTTAGTCGGTCCGGAGACCCAGTACTTC. Amino acid sequence: CASSLVGPETQYF.

The chain recombines TRBV7-2 with TRBJ2-7, with D possibly called TRBD1 or TRBD2 (5 bases each). Germline lookup yields CDR1 SGHTA and CDR2 FQGNSA. This CDR3 spans 15 amino acids. Deletions cut 0 bases from V and 6 bases from J, with 15 bases between. The chain's CDR3 is CASSLAAGSHGEQYF. For the CDR3, the DNA is TGTGCCAGCAGCTTAGCCGCAGGGAGTCATGGCGAGCAGTACTTC.

The chain employs TRBV7-6 and TRBJ2-3, with 9 bases lining up with TRBD2. The germline CDR1 and CDR2 sequences are SGHVS and FNYEAQ. The CDR3 totals 16 residues. V gave up 2 bases and J gave up 0 bases; unmatched junction bases: 3. The CDR3 region has the DNA TGTGCCAGCAGCTTACCACTAGCGGGTAGCACAGATACGCAGTATTTT. Translated, it gives CASSLPLAGSTDTQYF.

The chain links TRBV15 to TRBJ1-1; maybe TRBD1 (5 bases). This CDR3 is 15 amino acids long. Trimming shortened V by 0 bases and J by 4 bases, and 12 bases separated the two germline ends. Looked up from germline, CDR1 is LNHNV and CDR2 is YYDKDF (reference sequence). The DNA of the CDR3 is TGTGCCACCAGCAGAGACAGGGCCCGGGGCACTGAAGCTTTCTTT. It specifies CATSRDRARGTEAFF.

The genes are TRBV11-1 and TRBJ2-7; 7 bases are shared with TRBD1. Trimming removed 5 bases from V and 2 bases from J; junction bases left unmatched: 3. CDR1 is SGHAT, CDR2 FQDESV, per germline (reference sequence). The CDR3 is 13 amino acids. The CDR3 loop reads CASSRDSAYEQYF. The CDR3 DNA follows: TGTGCCAGCAGCCGGGACAGCGCCTACGAGCAGTACTTC.

Regarding this clone: Other DNA sequences from this sample encode an identical CDR3 as well. CDR3 sequence (DNA): TGTGCCAGCAGCGTAGTGGGGTTAGATACGCAGTATTTT. It codes for CASSVVGLDTQYF. The chain couples TRBV9 to TRBJ2-3; D gene uncertain. The germline V and J ends were trimmed by 0 bases and 5 bases, with 7 bases remaining between them. The CDR3 has 13 residues. Germline V gene sequence: CDR1 SGDLS, CDR2 YYNGEE.

The rearrangement joins TRBV7-9 to TRBJ1-5; TRBD1 matches at 10 bases. The CDR3 covers 15 residues. J gave up 1 base and V 5 bases, and 2 bases lay outside the gene matches. Germline lookup yields CDR1 SEHNR and CDR2 FQNEAQ (reference sequence). The DNA for the CDR3 is TGTGCCAGCAGCACGGACAGGGGGAGCAATCAGCCCCAGCATTTT. This encodes CASSTDRGSNQPQHF.

This chain uses TRBV9 with TRBJ2-3; perhaps TRBD1 as D (5 bases). The ends were cut back, 0 bases at V and 0 bases at J, with 11 bases in the middle. Germline CDR1 reads SGDLS; CDR2 reads YYNGEE. There are 16 residues in the CDR3. CDR3 in DNA: TGTGCCAGCAGCGTAGGTGTCAGGGTCAGCACAGATACGCAGTATTTT. Translating gives CASSVGVRVSTDTQYF.

The chain recombines TRBV7-2 with TRBJ2-5; 7 bases line up with TRBD2. Losses at the gene ends were 6 bases for V and 2 bases for J; bases not matched to a gene: 12. CDR1 and CDR2 from the germline V gene are SGHTA and FQGNSA. The CDR3 length is 16 residues. CDR3 sequence (DNA): TGTGCCAGCAGGCCCTCTTCTAGCGGAGGGCAAGAGACCCAGTACTTC. This encodes CASRPSSSGGQETQYF.

This sequence joins TRBV7-9 and TRBJ2-3, with 8 bases fitting TRBD1. Per germline, CDR1 SEHNR and CDR2 FQNEAQ (reference sequence). The CDR3 sequence is 15 residues long. With V trimmed by 5 bases and J by 1 base, 5 bases remained unmatched. CDR3 DNA: TGTGCCAGCAGCGAACCCAGGGGGCGCACAGATACGCAGTATTTT. This sequence encodes CASSEPRGRTDTQYF.

A word on this clone: At one end the junction does not follow the germline gene, possibly because of a read error. The chain is built from TRBV14 and TRBJ2-1; D is uncertain. The germline V gene has CDR1 SGHDN and CDR2 FVKESK. The CDR3 length is 13 residues. CDR3: CASSQGTLQGQFF. The DNA of the CDR3 is TGTGCCAGCAGTCAAGGCACCCTCCAAGGGCAGTTCTTC. Using reference TRBV14 and TRBJ2-1 for the parts outside the CDR3, the full variable domain is EAGVTQFPSHSVIEKGQTVTLRCDPISGHDNLYWYRRVMGKEIKFLLHFVKESKQDESGMPNNRFLAERTGGTYSTLKVQPAELEDSGVYFCASSQGTLQGQFFGPGTRLTVL.

The chain uses TRBV29-1 and TRBJ2-7; tentatively, D is TRBD2 (5 bases). Trimming left V 5 bases short and J 3 bases short, with 11 bases between. The CDR3 runs to 12 residues. Germline loops: CDR1 SQVTM, CDR2 ANQGSEA. CDR3 loop: CSVQTGIYEQYF. CDR3 bases: TGCAGCGTTCAGACGGGGATCTACGAGCAGTACTTC.

The chain is built from TRBV19 and TRBJ1-1; no clear D. Trimming pared 1 base from V and 5 bases from J, leaving 8 bases between. The CDR3 loop spans 13 amino acids. The germline V gene has CDR1 LNHDA and CDR2 SQIVND (reference sequence). The CDR3 spells CASSIVVGTEAFF. The CDR3 nucleotides are TGTGCCAGTAGTATAGTGGTCGGAACTGAAGCTTTCTTT.